This TCR beta chain was identified during a study of OX40 agonist ivuxolimab in advanced cancers. Study-level background: Earlier treatment with anti-PD-1, anti-PD-L1 or anti-CTLA-4 was permitted, and approximately 38% had received some. Partial responses, seen in three patients, involved one hepatocellular carcinoma and two cutaneous melanomas.

Sequencing was performed with immunoSEQ multiplex PCR; in TCRdb, only in-frame clones are kept and a portion is missing. The table records about 62,000 clones, 85% of them present only once. Comments on this clone: Its specificity is not known.

The CDR3 has 14 residues. V was shortened by 7 bases and J by 3 bases, with 15 bases between the two germline ends. Looked up from germline, CDR1 is MNHEY and CDR2 is SVGAGI. Blood specimens came from baseline, cycle 4 day 1, and cycle 7 day 1. Findings and caveats of the study: Clonal expansion was seen in CD4+ and CD8+ blood T cells by week 6 at 0.1 to 3.0 mg/kg.

The chain joins TRBV6-5 to TRBJ1-1; D perhaps matches TRBD1 (6 bases). The receptor comes from an adult with an advanced solid tumor such as melanoma, head and neck, liver or kidney cancer. Sequenced here: CD4+ or CD8+ T cells sorted from blood, sampled in a trial of the OX40 agonist ivuxolimab. CDR3 region: CASKRGGWDTEAFF. The CDR3 DNA is TGTGCCAGCAAGAGGGGGGGTTGGGACACTGAAGCTTTCTTT.